This TCR beta chain stems from a study of blood T cell repertoires in COVID-19. TCRdb's table, derived via immunoSEQ multiplex PCR, lists solely in-frame clones and lacks some. The data hold hundreds of thousands of clones, with more than 75% observed a single time. The length of the CDR3 is 14 residues. J gave up 6 bases and V 4 bases, and 6 bases lay outside the gene matches. CDR1 and CDR2 (germline): SGHTA, FQGNSA. Two negative PCRs, clearance, or symptom resolution characterized the recovered Cohort 3 donors. The sample taken for sequencing was PBMCs or T cells enriched from blood (not recorded which). The chain couples TRBV7-2 to TRBJ1-2, with TRBD1 identical over 9 bases. The clonotype originates from a man aged 35 to 55 who had recovered from COVID-19. CDR3 in amino acids: CASSSRTGDHGYTF. CDR3 coding DNA: TGTGCCAGCAGCTCCCGGACAGGGGACCATGGCTACACCTTC.